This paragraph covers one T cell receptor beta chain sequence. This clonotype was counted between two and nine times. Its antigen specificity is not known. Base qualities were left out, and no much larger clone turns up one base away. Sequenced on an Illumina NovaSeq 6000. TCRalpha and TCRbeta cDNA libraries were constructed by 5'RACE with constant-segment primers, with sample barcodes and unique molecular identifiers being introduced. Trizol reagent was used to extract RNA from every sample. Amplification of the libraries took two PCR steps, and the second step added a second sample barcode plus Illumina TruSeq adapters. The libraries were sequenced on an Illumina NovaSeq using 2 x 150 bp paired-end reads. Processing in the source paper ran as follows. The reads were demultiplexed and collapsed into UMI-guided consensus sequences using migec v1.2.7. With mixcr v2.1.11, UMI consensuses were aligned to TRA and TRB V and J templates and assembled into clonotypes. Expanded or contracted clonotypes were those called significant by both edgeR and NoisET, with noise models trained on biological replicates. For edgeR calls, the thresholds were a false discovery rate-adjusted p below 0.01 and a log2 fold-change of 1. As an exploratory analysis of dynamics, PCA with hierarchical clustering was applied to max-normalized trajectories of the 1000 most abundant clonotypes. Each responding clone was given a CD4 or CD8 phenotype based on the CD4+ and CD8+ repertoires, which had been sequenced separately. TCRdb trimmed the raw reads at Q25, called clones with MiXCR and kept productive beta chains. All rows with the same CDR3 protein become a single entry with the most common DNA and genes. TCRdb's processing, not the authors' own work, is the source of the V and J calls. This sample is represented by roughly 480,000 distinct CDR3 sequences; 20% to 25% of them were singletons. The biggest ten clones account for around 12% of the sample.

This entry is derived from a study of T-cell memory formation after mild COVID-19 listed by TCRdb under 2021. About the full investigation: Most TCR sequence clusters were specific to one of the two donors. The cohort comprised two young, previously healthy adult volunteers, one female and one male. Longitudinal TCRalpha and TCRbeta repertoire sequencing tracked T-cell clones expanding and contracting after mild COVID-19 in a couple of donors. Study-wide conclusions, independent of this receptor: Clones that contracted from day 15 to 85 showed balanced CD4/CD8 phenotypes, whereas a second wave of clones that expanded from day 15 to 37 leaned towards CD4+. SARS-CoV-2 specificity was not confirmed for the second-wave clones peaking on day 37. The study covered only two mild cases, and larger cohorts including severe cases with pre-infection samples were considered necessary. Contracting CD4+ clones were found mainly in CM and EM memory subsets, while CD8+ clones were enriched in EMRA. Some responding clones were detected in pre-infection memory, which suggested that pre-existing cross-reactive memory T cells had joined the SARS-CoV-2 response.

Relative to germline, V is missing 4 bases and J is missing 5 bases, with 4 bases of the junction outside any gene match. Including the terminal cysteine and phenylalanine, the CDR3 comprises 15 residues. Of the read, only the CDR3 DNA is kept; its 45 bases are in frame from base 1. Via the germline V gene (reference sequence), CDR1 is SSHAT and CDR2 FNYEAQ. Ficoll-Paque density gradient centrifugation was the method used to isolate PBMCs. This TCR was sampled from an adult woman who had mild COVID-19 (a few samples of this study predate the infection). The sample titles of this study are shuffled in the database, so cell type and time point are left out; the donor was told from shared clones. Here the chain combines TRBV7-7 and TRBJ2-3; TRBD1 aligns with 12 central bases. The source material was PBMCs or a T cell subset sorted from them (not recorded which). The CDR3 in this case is CASSSGQGAVDTQYF. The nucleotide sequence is TGTGCCAGCAGCTCGGGACAGGGGGCGGTAGATACGCAGTATTTT.